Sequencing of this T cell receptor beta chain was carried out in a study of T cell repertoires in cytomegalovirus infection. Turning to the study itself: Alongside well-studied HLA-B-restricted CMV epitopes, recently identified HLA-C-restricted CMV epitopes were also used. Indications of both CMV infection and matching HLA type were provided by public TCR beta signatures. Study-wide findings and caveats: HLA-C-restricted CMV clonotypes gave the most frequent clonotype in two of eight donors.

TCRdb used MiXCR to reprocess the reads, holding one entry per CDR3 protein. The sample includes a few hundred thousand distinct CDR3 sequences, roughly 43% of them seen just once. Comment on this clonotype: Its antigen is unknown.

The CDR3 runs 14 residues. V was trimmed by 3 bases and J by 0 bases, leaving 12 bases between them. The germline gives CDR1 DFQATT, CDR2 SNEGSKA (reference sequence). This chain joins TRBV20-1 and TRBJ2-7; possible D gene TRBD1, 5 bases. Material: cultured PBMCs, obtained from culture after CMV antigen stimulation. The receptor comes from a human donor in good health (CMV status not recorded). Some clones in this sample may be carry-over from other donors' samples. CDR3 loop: CSASHRKSSYEQYF. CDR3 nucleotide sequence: TGCAGTGCTAGTCACAGGAAGAGCTCCTACGAGCAGTACTTC.